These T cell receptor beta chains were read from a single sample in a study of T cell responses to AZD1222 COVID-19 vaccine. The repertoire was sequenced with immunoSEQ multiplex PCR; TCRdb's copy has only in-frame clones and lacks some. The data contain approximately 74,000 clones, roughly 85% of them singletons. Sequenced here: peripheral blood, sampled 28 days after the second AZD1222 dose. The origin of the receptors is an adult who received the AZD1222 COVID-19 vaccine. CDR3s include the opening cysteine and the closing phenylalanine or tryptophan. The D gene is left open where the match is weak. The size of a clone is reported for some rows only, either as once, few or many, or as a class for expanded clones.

CASSQQARNSPLHF	TGTGCCAGCAGTCAACAGGCGAGGAATTCACCCCTCCACTTT	TRBV25-1	TRBJ1-6	.	.
CASSLTGGGHETQYF	TGCGCCAGCAGCTTAACGGGAGGCGGACATGAGACCCAGTACTTC	TRBV5-1	TRBJ2-5	TRBD2	.
CASRTGTGNTIYF	TGTGCCAGCAGGACAGGAACTGGAAACACCATATATTTT	TRBV6-5	TRBJ1-3	.	.
CASSLDQGAYGYTF	TGCGCCAGCAGCTTGGACCAGGGGGCCTATGGCTACACCTTC	TRBV5-1	TRBJ1-2	TRBD1	.
CASSLVVGGNTGELFF	TGCGCCAGCAGCTTGGTTGTGGGGGGAAACACCGGGGAGCTGTTTTTT	TRBV5-1	TRBJ2-2	.	.
CASRTYWSEAFF	TGTGCCAGCAGGACGTACTGGTCTGAAGCTTTCTTT	TRBV12-3/TRBV12-4	TRBJ1-1	.	.
CASIGTAVYEQYF	TGTGCCAGCATTGGGACAGCAGTCTACGAGCAGTACTTC	TRBV6-5	TRBJ2-7	TRBD1	few
CASSSNTNSRDEQFF	TGTGCCAGCAGCTCAAACACAAATTCTCGCGATGAGCAGTTCTTC	TRBV11-2	TRBJ2-1	.	.
CASSRDNSYEQYF	TGTGCCAGCAGTCGGGACAACTCCTACGAGCAGTACTTC	TRBV2	TRBJ2-7	.	.
CASSHKGQVDTEAFF	TGCGCCAGCAGCCACAAAGGACAGGTTGACACTGAAGCTTTCTTT	TRBV4-1	TRBJ1-1	TRBD1	.
CASSLTETDYFNYGYTF	TGCGCCAGCAGCTTGACAGAGACAGATTATTTTAACTATGGCTACACCTTC	TRBV5-1	TRBJ1-2	.	.
CASSQDPGSSKNIQYF	TGTGCCAGCAGCCAAGATCCGGGGAGTAGCAAAAACATTCAGTACTTC	TRBV3-1/TRBV3-2	TRBJ2-4	.	.
CASSFPPETGLNTEAFF	TGTGCCAGCAGCTTCCCCCCCGAGACAGGGCTGAACACTGAAGCTTTCTTT	TRBV11-2	TRBJ1-1	TRBD1	.
CASSLGGRSGNTIYF	TGTGCCAGCAGCCTGGGGGGCAGGTCTGGAAACACCATATATTTT	TRBV6-5	TRBJ1-3	.	few
CASRPGGSNQPQHF	TGTGCCAGCAGACCGGGAGGTAGCAATCAGCCCCAGCATTTT	TRBV5-8	TRBJ1-5	.	.
CASSPFFRLLGRGYTF	TGTGCCAGCAGTCCCTTTTTTAGGCTTTTAGGGAGGGGCTACACCTTC	TRBV27	TRBJ1-2	.	.
CASSPTGGVFETQYF	TGTGCCAGCAGTCCGACAGGGGGCGTTTTCGAGACCCAGTACTTC	TRBV11-3	TRBJ2-5	TRBD1	.
CASSTQPQHF	TGTGCCAGCAGTACACAGCCCCAGCATTTT	TRBV6-5	TRBJ1-5	.	.
CASSLYGSRDTQYF	TGTGCCAGCAGTTTATACGGGAGTAGGGATACGCAGTATTTT	TRBV27	TRBJ2-3	.	.
CASSLGGFGGYTF	TGCGCCAGCAGCTTGGGCGGCTTTGGTGGCTACACCTTC	TRBV5-1	TRBJ1-2	.	.
CASSLQGAQETQYF	TGTGCCAGCAGTTTACAGGGGGCCCAAGAGACCCAGTACTTC	TRBV6-5	TRBJ2-5	TRBD1	once
CASSLMTGDYGYTF	TGTGCCAGCAGTTTAATGACAGGGGACTATGGCTACACCTTC	TRBV11-1	TRBJ1-2	TRBD1	.
CASSRGQETQYF	TGTGCCAGCAGCAGGGGTCAAGAGACCCAGTACTTC	TRBV6-6	TRBJ2-5	.	once
CASNTGFSRADTQYF	TGTGCCAGCAATACGGGGTTCTCGAGAGCAGATACGCAGTATTTT	TRBV2	TRBJ2-3	.	.
CASLRGNYGYTF	TGTGCCAGCCTCAGGGGAAACTATGGCTACACCTTC	TRBV2	TRBJ1-2	.	.
CASSVSGQETQYF	TGTGCCAGCAGCGTAAGCGGCCAAGAGACCCAGTACTTC	TRBV9	TRBJ2-5	.	.
CASSLVGKSSGLTYEQYF	TGTGCCAGCAGCTTGGTTGGGAAGAGTAGCGGGCTAACCTACGAGCAGTACTTC	TRBV5-6	TRBJ2-7	TRBD2	.
CASSLSDATDTQYF	TGCGCCAGCAGCTTGTCGGACGCTACAGATACGCAGTATTTT	TRBV5-1	TRBJ2-3	.	.
CASTHRNTDTQYF	TGTGCCAGCACCCACAGGAACACAGATACGCAGTATTTT	TRBV6-5	TRBJ2-3	.	.